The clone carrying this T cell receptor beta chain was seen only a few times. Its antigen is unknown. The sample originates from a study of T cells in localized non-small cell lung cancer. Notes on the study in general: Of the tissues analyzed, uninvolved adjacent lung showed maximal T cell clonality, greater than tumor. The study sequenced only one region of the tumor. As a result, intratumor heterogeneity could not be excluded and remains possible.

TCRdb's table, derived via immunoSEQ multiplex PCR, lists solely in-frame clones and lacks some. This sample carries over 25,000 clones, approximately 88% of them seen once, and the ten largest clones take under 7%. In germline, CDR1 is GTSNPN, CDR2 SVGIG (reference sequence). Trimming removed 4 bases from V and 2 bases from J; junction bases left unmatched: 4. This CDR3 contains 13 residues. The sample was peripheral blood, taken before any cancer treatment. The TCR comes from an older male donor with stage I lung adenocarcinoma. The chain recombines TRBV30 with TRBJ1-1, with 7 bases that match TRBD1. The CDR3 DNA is TGTGCCTGGACGAGGGGGCGTAACACTGAAGCTTTCTTT. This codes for CAWTRGRNTEAFF.